Listed below are T cell receptor beta chains from one sample, sequenced in a study of blood T cell repertoires in COVID-19. The table came from immunoSEQ multiplex PCR; TCRdb's copy has only in-frame clones and leaves some out. The table lists around 300,000 clones, about 91% of them singletons. The specimen was peripheral blood. The receptors come from a woman aged 30 to 39 with COVID-19, enrolled during active disease. The CDR3 runs from the conserved cysteine through the conserved F or W. Fields, in order: D gene, J gene, V gene, CDR3 protein. D genes are given only for firm matches.

NA | TRBJ2-2 | TRBV24-1 | CATSDSQGKSGELFF
TRBD2 | TRBJ2-1 | TRBV11-2 | CASSLDWASGLRSYNEQFF
NA | TRBJ2-2 | TRBV7-9 | CASSLLPSRANTGELFF
TRBD1 | TRBJ1-2 | TRBV12-3/TRBV12-4 | CASRTGTGSGYTF
NA | TRBJ2-1 | TRBV5-1 | CASSFHYNEQFF
NA | TRBJ2-4 | TRBV7-8 | CASSLGAQNIQYF
TRBD1 | TRBJ2-7 | TRBV15 | CATSRGTGPYEQYF
TRBD1 | TRBJ1-4 | TRBV5-4 | CASSFDRGRANEKLFF
TRBD1 | TRBJ1-3 | TRBV7-8 | CASSLYRGYSGNTIYF
TRBD2 | TRBJ2-5 | TRBV7-2 | CASSLRGGRGETQYF
NA | TRBJ2-5 | TRBV2 | CASSGGLETQYF